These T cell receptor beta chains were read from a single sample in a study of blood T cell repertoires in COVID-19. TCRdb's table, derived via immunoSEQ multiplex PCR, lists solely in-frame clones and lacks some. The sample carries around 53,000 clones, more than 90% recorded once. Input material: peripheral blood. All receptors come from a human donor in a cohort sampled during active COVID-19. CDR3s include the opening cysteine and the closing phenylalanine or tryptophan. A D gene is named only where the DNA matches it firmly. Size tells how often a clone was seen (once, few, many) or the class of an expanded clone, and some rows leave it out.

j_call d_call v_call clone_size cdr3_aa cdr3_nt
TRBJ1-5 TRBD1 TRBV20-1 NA CSASKRNRAGGKPQHF TGCAGTGCTAGTAAGAGGAATCGGGCAGGGGGAAAACCCCAGCATTTT
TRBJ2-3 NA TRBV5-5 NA CASSLHTGSDDTQYF TGTGCCAGCAGCCTACACACAGGGTCTGACGATACGCAGTATTTT
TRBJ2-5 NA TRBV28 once CASSLDYQETQYF TGTGCCAGCAGTTTAGACTACCAAGAGACCCAGTACTTC
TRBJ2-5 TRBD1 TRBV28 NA CASQPTGGLETQYF TGTGCCAGCCAACCGACAGGGGGGCTAGAGACCCAGTACTTC
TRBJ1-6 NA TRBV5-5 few CASSSVDRTNSPLHF TGTGCCAGCAGCTCGGTCGACAGAACAAATTCACCCCTCCACTTT
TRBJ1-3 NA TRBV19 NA CASSLDRFGYTIYF TGTGCCAGTAGTCTCGACAGGTTCGGTTACACCATATATTTT
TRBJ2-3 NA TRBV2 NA CASSLLADTQYF TGTGCCAGCAGTTTACTAGCAGATACGCAGTATTTT
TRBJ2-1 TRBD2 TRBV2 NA CASSERTSARDFF TGTGCCAGCAGTGAAAGGACTAGTGCCCGCGACTTCTTC
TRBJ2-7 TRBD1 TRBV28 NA CASSSGGGTGVF TGTGCCAGCAGTAGTGGTGGGGGGACAGGGGTCTTC
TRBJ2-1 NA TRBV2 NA CASSVLSGAVNANEQFF TGTGCCAGCAGTGTGTTAAGTGGCGCGGTAAACGCGAATGAGCAGTTCTTC
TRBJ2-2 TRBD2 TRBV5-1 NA CASSWTGLEDTGELFF TGCGCCAGCAGCTGGACCGGACTAGAGGACACCGGGGAGCTGTTTTTT
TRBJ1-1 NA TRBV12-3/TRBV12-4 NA CASSRYQRTEAFF TGTGCCAGCAGTAGGTACCAGAGGACTGAAGCTTTCTTT
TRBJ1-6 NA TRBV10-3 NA CAISEGSGEGNSPLHF TGTGCCATCAGTGAGGGGTCAGGGGAAGGTAATTCACCCCTCCACTTT
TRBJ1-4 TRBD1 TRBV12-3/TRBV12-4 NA CASTYRGRLFF TGTGCCAGCACATACAGGGGGCGTCTGTTTTTT
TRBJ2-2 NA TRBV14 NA CASSPRSSYTGELFF TGTGCCAGCAGCCCCCGATCTAGCTACACCGGGGAGCTGTTTTTT
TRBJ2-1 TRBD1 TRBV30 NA CAWSSFAGTVYNEQFF TGTGCCTGGAGCTCCTTCGCCGGGACAGTCTACAATGAGCAGTTCTTC
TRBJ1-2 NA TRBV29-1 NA CSVVGSGAYYGYTF TGCAGCGTTGTTGGGTCAGGGGCGTACTATGGCTACACCTTC
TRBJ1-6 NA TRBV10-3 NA CAISETGVDSPLHF TGTGCCATCAGTGAAACGGGGGTGGATTCACCCCTCCACTTT
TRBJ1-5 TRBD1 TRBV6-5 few CASETGVEQPQHF TGTGCCAGCGAGACAGGGGTTGAACAGCCCCAGCATTTT
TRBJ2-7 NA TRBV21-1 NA CASSKVTERTSEYYEQYF TGTGCCAGCAGCAAAGTAACAGAACGGACTAGCGAATACTACGAGCAGTACTTC
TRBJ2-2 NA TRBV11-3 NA CASSLDGTGELFF TGTGCCAGCAGCTTAGACGGGACCGGGGAGCTGTTTTTT
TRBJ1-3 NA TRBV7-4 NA CASREERKTDLSGNTIYF TGTGCCAGCCGCGAAGAAAGAAAAACAGACCTCTCTGGAAACACCATATATTTT
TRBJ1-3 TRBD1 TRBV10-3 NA CASRGRGPGNTIYF TGTGCCTCGAGGGGCAGGGGGCCTGGAAACACCATATATTTT
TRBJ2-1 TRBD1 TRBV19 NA CASSIADRAEQFF TGTGCCAGTAGTATCGCCGACAGGGCTGAGCAGTTCTTC
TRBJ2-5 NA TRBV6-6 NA CASSYITVLETQYF TGTGCCAGCAGTTACATCACAGTTCTGGAGACCCAGTACTTC
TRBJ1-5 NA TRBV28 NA CASSLGPKGGTRNQPQHF TGTGCCAGCAGTTTAGGCCCCAAGGGAGGGACTCGCAATCAGCCCCAGCATTTT
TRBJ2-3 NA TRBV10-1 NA CASSEGGADTQYF TGCGCCAGCAGTGAAGGTGGGGCGGATACGCAGTATTTT
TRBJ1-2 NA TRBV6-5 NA CASSSHSTTGNYGYTF TGTGCCAGCAGTTCCCATTCGACGACGGGGAACTATGGCTACACCTTC
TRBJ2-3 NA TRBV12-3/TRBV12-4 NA CASLEGSTDTQYF TGTGCCAGCCTAGAGGGCAGCACAGATACGCAGTATTTT
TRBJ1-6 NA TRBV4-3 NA CASSQDPGNNSPLHF TGCGCCAGCAGCCAAGATCCGGGGAATAATTCACCCCTCCACTTT
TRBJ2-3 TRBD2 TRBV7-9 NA CASSPLSGTSTDTQYF TGTGCCAGCAGCCCCCTAAGCGGGACTAGCACAGATACGCAGTATTTT
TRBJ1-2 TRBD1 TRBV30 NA CAWSRQGDYGYTF TGTGCCTGGAGTAGACAGGGGGACTATGGCTACACCTTC
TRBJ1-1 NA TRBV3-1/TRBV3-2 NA CASSQDLMASEAFF TGTGCCAGCAGCCAAGATCTGATGGCCTCAGAAGCTTTCTTT
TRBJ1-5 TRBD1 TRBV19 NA CASRDRDRVGQPQHF TGTGCCAGTCGAGACCGGGACAGGGTGGGGCAGCCCCAGCATTTT
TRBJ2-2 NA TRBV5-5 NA CASSLARTGELFF TGTGCCAGCAGCTTGGCCAGGACCGGGGAGCTGTTTTTT
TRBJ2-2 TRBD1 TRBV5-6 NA CASILTGGNTGELFF TGTGCCAGCATCCTGACAGGGGGCAACACCGGGGAGCTGTTTTTT
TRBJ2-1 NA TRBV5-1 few CASSLGEGESYNEQFF TGCGCCAGCAGCTTGGGTGAGGGCGAATCCTACAATGAGCAGTTCTTC
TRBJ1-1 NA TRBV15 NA CATSRERVGRGMNTEAFF TGTGCCACCAGCAGAGAGAGAGTGGGGAGGGGAATGAACACTGAAGCTTTCTTT
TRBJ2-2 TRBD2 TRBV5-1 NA CASSLGAGTNTGELFF TGCGCCAGCAGCTTGGGAGCGGGGACGAACACCGGGGAGCTGTTTTTT
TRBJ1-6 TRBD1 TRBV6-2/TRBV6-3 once CASSPPGQGNSPLHF TGTGCCAGCAGTCCCCCGGGACAGGGGAATTCACCCCTCCACTTT
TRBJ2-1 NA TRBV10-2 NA CASSDPFSQGNNEQFF TGCGCCAGCAGTGACCCATTTTCGCAGGGGAACAATGAGCAGTTCTTC
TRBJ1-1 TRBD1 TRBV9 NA CASSSTKGQGLTGTEAFF TGTGCCAGCAGCTCGACCAAGGGACAGGGCTTGACGGGGACTGAAGCTTTCTTT
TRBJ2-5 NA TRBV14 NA CASSRNAETQYF TGTGCCAGCAGCCGAAATGCGGAGACCCAGTACTTC
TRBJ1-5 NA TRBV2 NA CASSEMGAGEGQPQHF TGTGCCAGCAGTGAAATGGGAGCGGGCGAAGGTCAGCCCCAGCATTTT
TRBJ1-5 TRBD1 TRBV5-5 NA CASSLGTGTGNQPQHF TGTGCCAGCAGCTTGGGGACCGGGACAGGCAATCAGCCCCAGCATTTT
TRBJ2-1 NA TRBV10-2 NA CAGGASNNEQFF TGCGCCGGCGGGGCCTCCAACAATGAGCAGTTCTTC
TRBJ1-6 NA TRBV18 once CASSPGRGNSPLHF TGTGCCAGCTCACCAGGGAGAGGGAATTCACCCCTCCACTTT
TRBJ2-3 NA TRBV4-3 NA CASSQGSSSRGSTDTQYF TGCGCCAGCAGCCAAGGTTCGTCCAGCAGGGGTAGCACAGATACGCAGTATTTT
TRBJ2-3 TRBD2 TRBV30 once CACRPGLATDTQYF TGTGCCTGCCGCCCAGGACTAGCCACAGATACGCAGTATTTT
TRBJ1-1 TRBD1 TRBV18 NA CASSTQGTGRSTEAFF TGTGCCAGCTCTACGCAAGGGACAGGGCGATCAACTGAAGCTTTCTTT